Sequencing of this TCR beta chain was carried out in a study of T-cell memory formation after mild COVID-19. Study-wide background: Largely, the TCR clusters proved donor specific. Whole-study results and caveats: Pre-infection memory harbored some responding clones, suggesting cross-reactive memory joined.

As regards this clonotype: What it binds is unknown.

TCRdb reprocessed the 5' RACE reads with MiXCR, giving one entry per CDR3 protein. The table lists fewer than 60,000 distinct CDR3 sequences, around 12% of them singletons. The CDR3 spans 14 residues. V shed 9 bases and J shed 1 base, with 15 bases lying between them. V and J are TRBV12-3 or TRBV12-4 and TRBJ2-5; no definite D call. The sample comprised PBMCs or a T cell subset sorted from them (not recorded which). The sequence was collected from a man aged 18 to 30 who had mild COVID-19 (a few samples of this study predate the infection). Cell type and time point are not known. CDR3 nucleotide sequence: TGTGCCAGTAGCCGTCCGGAAACCCAAGAGACCCAGTACTTC. The encoded protein is CASSRPETQETQYF.